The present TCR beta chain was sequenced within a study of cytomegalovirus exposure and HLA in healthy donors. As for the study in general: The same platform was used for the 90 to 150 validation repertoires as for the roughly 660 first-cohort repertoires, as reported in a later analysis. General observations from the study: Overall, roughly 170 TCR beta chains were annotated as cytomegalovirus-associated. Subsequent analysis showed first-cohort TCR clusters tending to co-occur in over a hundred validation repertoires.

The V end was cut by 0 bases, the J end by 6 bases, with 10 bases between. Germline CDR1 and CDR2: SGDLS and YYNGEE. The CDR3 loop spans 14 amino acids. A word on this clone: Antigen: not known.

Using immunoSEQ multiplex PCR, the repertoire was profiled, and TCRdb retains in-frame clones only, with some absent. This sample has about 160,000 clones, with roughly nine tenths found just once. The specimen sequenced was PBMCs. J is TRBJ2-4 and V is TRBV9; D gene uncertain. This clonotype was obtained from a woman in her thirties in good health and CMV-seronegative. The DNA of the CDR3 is TGTGCCAGCAGCGTAGGGGGTATTGGAAACATTCAGTACTTC. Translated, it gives CASSVGGIGNIQYF.